This T cell receptor beta chain comes out of a study of T-cell reconstitution after alpha-beta-depleted transplantation in children. Overall study findings and caveats: Some patients' high day-60 TCRbeta diversity was traced to surviving recipient T cells and thymic progenitors. In patients about two months after transplant, alpha-beta T cells reportedly arose from several hundred expanded graft clones. Once a year had passed after transplant, T-cell counts and diversity came mostly from newly produced T cells.

The ends were cut back, 0 bases at V and 4 bases at J, with 6 bases in the middle. The CDR3 has 14 amino acids. CDR1 and CDR2 from the germline V gene are SGHTA and FQGNSA. The library targeted TCRbeta and was prepared with unique molecular identifiers. In TCRdb, the PCR reads were re-called with MiXCR into one record per CDR3 protein. The data contain hundreds of thousands of distinct CDR3 sequences, roughly 17% of them singletons. In its sample, this clonotype was seen a few times. Its antigen remains unknown. The source is a male patient aged 2-9 years who had a stem cell transplant for acute lymphoblastic leukemia, so the T cells may come from the graft donor. The rearrangement joins TRBV7-2 to TRBJ2-2; D may be TRBD2 (5 bases). The sample was PBMCs, mostly from graft donor cells, taken 360 days after TCRalphabeta/CD19-depleted stem cell transplant. The CDR3, as DNA: TGTGCCAGCAGCTTAGCGGACTTCACCGGGGAGCTGTTTTTT. This encodes CASSLADFTGELFF.